The TCR beta chain under discussion was sequenced for a study of blood T cells in healthy people across ages (dated by TCRdb to 2015 to 2017). In the study overall: In model experiments, template switching captured roughly one uniquely barcoded TCR beta cDNA molecule for every two T cells. The study measured age-related changes in TCR beta repertoire diversity using deep sequencing normalized with unique cDNA molecular identifiers. Donors were grouped into four age groups: young (average 16 years), middle-aged (around 39), aged (about 60) and long-lived (around 82). To avoid experimental bias, donors of different ages were distributed randomly across sequencing lanes. For two donors (one aged 18 to 29 and one aged 80 or older), the study analyzed two additional independent replicas of 1 million unique cDNA reads from the same blood draw. Results the study describes overall, beyond this receptor: Donor CMV infection status was unknown, potentially confounding age-related changes in expanded clonotypes. Since profiling was done on bulk unsorted PBMCs, naive and antigen-experienced compartments could not be conclusively compared. Compared with the aged group, the long-lived group had more naive CD4+ T cells, fewer expanded clones and increased TCR diversity, a pattern suggesting age selection. As age increased, observed TCR beta diversity per million T cells dropped in a roughly linear way, and a significant reduction was already evident by age about 36. The percentage of naive T cells measured by flow cytometry correlated strongly with observed TCR beta diversity. Estimates of total diversity from one million sequenced T cells were regarded as lower bounds and underestimates.

A note on this clonotype: Its specific antigen is unknown. Per-base quality was not reported, and no clone a single base away is much larger than it.

Donors were 35 to 40 systemically healthy Caucasian individuals from Russia aged about 6 to 100 years. Around 9.7 milliliters of peripheral blood were collected from each donor into EDTA-treated Vacutainer tubes. Ficoll-Paque density-gradient centrifugation was used to isolate PBMCs, with at least 7 million per sample. Trizol reagent was used to extract total RNA from PBMCs, with at least 5.5 micrograms per sample. Naive CD45RAhigh/CD27high T cell percentages were measured by flow cytometry on a PBMC aliquot from every donor. According to the germline V gene, CDR1 reads KGHSH and CDR2 reads LQKENI. V has 5 bases trimmed and J has 1 base trimmed; junction bases matching no gene number 4. Including cysteine and phenylalanine, the CDR3 has 15 amino acids. Of the read, only the CDR3 DNA is kept; its 45 bases are in frame from base 1. Libraries were built with 5' RACE. The listed sequencing device is Illumina HiSeq 2500. A second PCR of roughly 7 to 12 cycles was run with a J-beta primer mix and a sample-barcoded 5' primer. Each TCR beta cDNA molecule received a unique molecular identifier from a template-switch 5' adaptor carrying 12 random nucleotides. Each sample yielded at least 3 million CDR3-containing paired-end reads. The Mint cDNA synthesis kit, primed by a TRBC-specific oligonucleotide, was used to synthesize first-strand cDNA from all RNA. After uracil-DNA glycosylase treatment, a first 18-cycle PCR used universal primers M1SS and BC2_uni_R on all cDNA. The source study handled its data this way. For normalization, 1 million high-quality reads, each with a distinct molecular identifier, were randomly selected from each sample. Instead of being binned into consensus sequences, reads with shared molecular identifiers were discarded. MiTCR, with a Q25 quality threshold and the strictest error-elimination algorithm, was used for CDR3 identification, clonotype clustering and error correction. Lower-bound total TCR beta diversity was estimated with a nonparametric unseen species model using Euler transformation. TCRdb took the public reads, trimmed them with fastp at Q25, ran MiXCR for clone calling and kept in-frame beta chains. Identical CDR3 proteins give one entry, which carries the most common genes and DNA. For this entry, the V and J calls and clone size follow TCRdb and not the study's own pipeline. This sample lists approximately 810,000 distinct CDR3 sequences; 35% to 40% were detected once. 13% of the sample is in the top ten clones.

The V and J genes are TRBV18 and TRBJ1-1; 10 central nucleotides agree with TRBD1. Input material: blood. The sequence came from a man younger than 35 in good health. The CDR3 corresponds to CASSSRTGGNTEAFF. At the DNA level, the sequence is TGTGCCAGCTCATCCCGGACAGGGGGGAACACTGAAGCTTTCTTT.